Shown below are 17 T cell receptor beta chains from a single sample sequenced in a study. From the RT-PCR reads, TCRdb called clonotypes with MiXCR, one entry per CDR3 protein. The table records fewer than 800,000 distinct CDR3 sequences, 13% to 15% of them present only once. Source material: memory CD4+ T cells from blood. Source of these receptors: a female donor in good health, serving as a healthy control.

This clonotype was seen a few times. The chain employs TRBV27 and TRBJ2-7, with a tentative D call TRBD1 (5 bases). The CDR3 extends over 14 amino acids. Germline lookup yields CDR1 MNHEY and CDR2 SMNVEV (reference sequence). The V and J ends lost 6 bases and 3 bases respectively, with 15 bases between them. CDR3 bases: TGTGCCAGCAGCCTAGGCAGGGTCCACTACGAGCAGTACTTC. Translation: CASSLGRVHYEQYF.

V and J are TRBV7-6 and TRBJ2-3, with 9 positions matching TRBD1. The CDR3 sequence is 15 residues long. Germline lookup yields CDR1 SGHVS and CDR2 FNYEAQ. J gave up 6 bases and V 4 bases, and 8 bases lay outside the gene matches. This chain's CDR3 is CASSSRDRAGDTQYF. In DNA, the CDR3 is TGTGCCAGCAGCTCTAGGGACAGGGCCGGTGATACGCAGTATTTT.

The gene calls are TRBV9 and TRBJ2-1; 10 nucleotides align to TRBD1. J was trimmed by 9 bases and V by 3 bases; bases with no gene match: 6. Germline V gives CDR1 SGDLS, CDR2 YYNGEE. This CDR3 is built from 14 residues. This CDR3 reads CASSAWDRGREQFF. The CDR3 nucleotides read TGTGCCAGCAGCGCCTGGGACAGGGGCCGTGAGCAGTTCTTC.

This clonotype was counted only a few times. The rearrangement uses TRBV11-2 and TRBJ2-3, with D possibly being TRBD2 (5 bases). V lost 4 bases, J lost 2 bases, and 13 bases lay in between. Germline assignment: CDR1 SGHAT and CDR2 FQNNGV. The CDR3 length is 15 residues. The CDR3 DNA reads TGTGCCAGCAGCTCAGCGGCGCGGGTCACAGATACGCAGTATTTT. Protein sequence: CASSSAARVTDTQYF.

This clonotype was recorded at least ten times. J is TRBJ2-1 and V is TRBV29-1; D may be TRBD2 (5 bases). Trimming stripped 2 bases from V and 0 bases from J, with 14 bases between. The CDR3 length is 16 residues. Germline CDR1 SQVTM, CDR2 ANQGSEA. CDR3 nucleotide sequence: TGCAGCGTTGAAAGAGTAAGCGGCAGCTCCTACAATGAGCAGTTCTTC. It encodes CSVERVSGSSYNEQFF.

This clonotype was seen more than once but under ten times. The CDR3 nucleotides read TGCAGTGCTAGTACGGGGGGGGAGGATGAGCAGTTCTTC. It is translated as CSASTGGEDEQFF. The V and J genes are TRBV20-1 and TRBJ2-1, with TRBD2 identical over 8 bases. Germline V gene lookup returns CDR1 DFQATT and CDR2 SNEGSKA (reference sequence). J was trimmed by 8 bases and V by 3 bases; bases with no gene match: 6. This CDR3 contains 13 residues.

This clonotype showed up many times. The chain couples TRBV20-1 to TRBJ2-1, with TRBD2 identical over 14 bases. V gave up 6 bases and J gave up 4 bases; unmatched junction bases: 11. Germline V lookup: CDR1 DFQATT, CDR2 SNEGSKA (reference sequence). The CDR3 covers 17 residues. Here the CDR3 DNA reads TGCAGTGCCCCGGGGACTAGCGGGAGAGGAGGATACAATGAGCAGTTCTTC. It is translated as CSAPGTSGRGGYNEQFF.

Notes on this clonotype: This may arise from a read error, as a much more abundant clone is one base away. The chain combines TRBV7-7 with TRBJ2-5; no firm D call. The CDR3 has 13 amino acids. CDR1 is SSHAT and CDR2 is FNYEAQ in the germline V gene (reference sequence). The CDR3 DNA sequence: TGTGCCAACAGCTTAGAAGGGCAGACGACCCAGTACTTC. Its translation is CANSLEGQTTQYF. The full variable domain, with the rest looked up from reference TRBV7-7 and TRBJ2-5, is GAGVSQSPRYKVTKRGQDVTLRCDPISSHATLYWYQQALGQGPEFLTYFNYEAQPDKSGLPSDRFSAERPEGSISTLTIQRTEQRDSAMYRCANSLEGQTTQYFGPGTRLLVL.

CDR3 bases: TGTGCCAGCAAGGGGGGGGGGACAGCTCAGCCCCAGCATTTT. It codes for CASKGGGTAQPQHF. V and J are TRBV12-3 or TRBV12-4 and TRBJ1-5; 7 bases fit TRBD1. This CDR3 comprises 14 residues. V shed 7 bases, J shed 6 bases, and the junction held 9 bases outside the gene matches.

V usage is TRBV15 and J usage is TRBJ2-5; 9 bases align to TRBD2. CDR3 size: 15 residues. V lost 2 bases and J lost 2; bases outside the gene matches: 3. Germline V gives CDR1 LNHNV, CDR2 YYDKDF (reference sequence). This chain's CDR3 is CATSRSAGGQETQYF. The DNA for the CDR3 is TGTGCCACCAGCAGATCAGCGGGGGGACAAGAGACCCAGTACTTC. Together with reference TRBV15 and TRBJ2-5, the CDR3 gives the full variable domain: DAMVIQNPRYQVTQFGKPVTLSCSQTLNHNVMYWYQQKSSQAPKLLFHYYDKDFNNEADTPDNFQSRRPNTSFCFLDIRSPGLGDTAMYLCATSRSAGGQETQYFGPGTRLLVL.

This clonotype showed up just a few times. The rearrangement links TRBV10-3 to TRBJ1-1, with D uncertain. Germline loops: CDR1 ENHRY, CDR2 SYGVKD. The CDR3 is 14 amino acids. With 3 bases removed from V and 1 base from J, the gap between germline ends came to 9 bases. The CDR3: CAISDHDRNTEAFF. The DNA of the CDR3 is TGTGCCATCAGTGACCACGACCGGAACACTGAAGCTTTCTTT.

The V call is TRBV7-3, the J call TRBJ2-1, with D unclear. The CDR3 runs to 15 residues. Germline V lookup: CDR1 SGHTA, CDR2 FQGTGA. Trimming removed 8 bases from V and 5 bases from J, with 19 bases in between. CDR3 nucleotides: TGTGCCAGCGGCCCGATCCCCATCGGTGACAATGAGCAGTTCTTC. The encoded protein is CASGPIPIGDNEQFF.

The gene calls are TRBV25-1 and TRBJ2-4, with D perhaps matching TRBD1 (7 bases). The germline V gene encodes CDR1 MGHDK and CDR2 SYGVNS. This CDR3 has 16 amino acids. Trimming left V 3 bases short and J 2 bases short, with 14 bases between. CDR3 DNA: TGTGCCAGCAGTGATCAGGGGGGCGCGACCAAAAACATTCAGTACTTC. As protein: CASSDQGGATKNIQYF.

This clonotype was recorded a few times. The chain links TRBV6-2 or TRBV6-3 to TRBJ2-5, with D perhaps matching TRBD2 (5 bases). Germline V gene data show CDR1 as MNHEY and CDR2 as SVGEGT. CDR3 length equals 13 residues. Trimming removed 8 bases from V and 5 bases from J, with 15 bases in between. The CDR3 here is CASQIGLAETQYF. In DNA form, the CDR3 reads TGTGCCAGCCAGATCGGGCTAGCTGAGACCCAGTACTTC.

This clonotype was counted between two and nine times. The chain is built from TRBV10-3 and TRBJ2-1, with TRBD1 as a possible D gene (6 bases). CDR1 ENHRY and CDR2 SYGVKD come from the germline V gene. The CDR3 covers 16 residues. The V end lost 4 bases, the J end lost 6 bases, and 19 bases lay between the germline ends. The CDR3 spells CAISGARTEHTNEQFF. The CDR3 bases are TGTGCCATCAGTGGAGCGAGGACAGAACACACCAATGAGCAGTTCTTC.

The chain uses TRBV20-1 and TRBJ2-3; TRBD1 agrees at 11 bases. Germline-derived CDR1 and CDR2 are DFQATT and SNEGSKA (reference sequence). With 6 bases clipped from V and 6 bases from J, the junction kept 11 bases outside the gene matches. The CDR3 covers 15 residues. The CDR3 region is CSALPGTGGSDTQYF. The CDR3 nucleotides are TGCAGTGCCCTCCCCGGGACAGGGGGATCGGATACGCAGTATTTT.

There are many counts of this clonotype. This chain links TRBV9 with TRBJ2-1; perhaps TRBD2 as D (6 bases). The CDR3 sequence is 14 residues long. Trimming took 4 bases from V and 6 from J, leaving 14 bases between them. The germline gives CDR1 SGDLS, CDR2 YYNGEE. This chain's CDR3 is CASSLGTSLNEQFF. In DNA, the CDR3 is TGTGCCAGCAGCCTTGGGACTTCCCTCAATGAGCAGTTCTTC.